The 30 T cell receptor beta chains presented below share a single source sample, sequenced in a study of T cell repertoires in cytomegalovirus infection. TCRdb recomputed calls from the reads with MiXCR, one row per CDR3 protein. The repertoire holds around 330,000 distinct CDR3 sequences, with about a sixth as singletons. Source material: PBMCs. The receptors were sampled from a human donor in good health (CMV status not recorded). Some clones in this sample may be carry-over from other donors' samples.

V is TRBV20-1 and J is TRBJ1-1; D is uncertain. This CDR3 region has 15 residues. Germline V CDR1 and CDR2: DFQATT, SNEGSKA (reference sequence). V dropped 3 bases and J dropped 1 base, with 15 bases sitting between them. CDR3 bases: TGCAGTGCTAGGGTTCTGGGAAATCAGAACACTGAAGCTTTCTTT. This gives the protein CSARVLGNQNTEAFF.

This clonotype has at least ten counts. The chain couples TRBV7-2 to TRBJ2-7; 9 bases are shared with TRBD1. Germline CDR1 reads SGHTA; CDR2 reads FQGNSA. This CDR3 has 15 residues. J gave up 4 bases and V 4 bases, and 8 bases lay outside the gene matches. CDR3 DNA: TGTGCCAGCAGCTCTGGGACAGGGTCACGGTACGAGCAGTACTTC. Translation: CASSSGTGSRYEQYF.

This clonotype occurred a few times. The chain has TRBV7-2 and TRBJ2-3; unclear D gene. CDR1 and CDR2 from the germline V gene are SGHTA and FQGNSA. Trimming removed 5 bases from V and 6 bases from J, with 12 bases in between. This CDR3 spans 13 amino acids. The CDR3 here is CASSQDPRDTQYF. CDR3 DNA: TGTGCCAGCAGCCAGGACCCAAGGGATACGCAGTATTTT.

The chain employs TRBV7-8 and TRBJ1-1; D gene unclear. Per germline, CDR1 SGHVS and CDR2 FQNEAQ. CDR3 length: 14 residues. The V end lost 1 base, the J end lost 5 bases, and 11 bases lay between the germline ends. CDR3 sequence reads: CASSLGPRETEAFF. The DNA of the CDR3 is TGTGCCAGCAGCTTAGGACCGAGAGAGACTGAAGCTTTCTTT.

The rearrangement joins TRBV25-1 to TRBJ2-1; TRBD2 is a possible D gene (7 bases). Looked up from germline, CDR1 is MGHDK and CDR2 is SYGVNS. Trimming cost V 5 bases and J 5 bases, with 13 bases left between them. The CDR3 has 14 amino acids. CDR3 amino acids: CASSKAGAHNEQFF. Written as DNA, the CDR3 is TGTGCCAGCAGTAAGGCGGGGGCCCACAATGAGCAGTTCTTC.

This clonotype was counted at least ten times. The junction does not match germline at one end; this may be a read error. The chain has TRBV7-2 and TRBJ2-1, with D perhaps matching TRBD1 or TRBD2 (6 bases each). Germline-derived CDR1 and CDR2 are SGHTA and FQGNSA. The CDR3 totals 13 residues. CDR3 amino acids: CASSLGENRVGGW. CDR3 DNA sequence: TGTGCCAGCAGCTTAGGGGAGAACAGGGTAGGGGGGTGG.

This clonotype has a count of ten or more. This chain links TRBV12-3 or TRBV12-4 with TRBJ2-1; a weak D match, TRBD1 (5 bases). V shed 6 bases and J shed 2 bases, with 14 bases lying between them. The CDR3 length is 15 residues. CDR3 residues: CASRHDSLPYNEQFF. The CDR3 DNA sequence: TGTGCCAGCAGGCATGACAGCCTGCCCTACAATGAGCAGTTCTTC.

This clonotype was seen repeatedly, ten times or more. The chain couples TRBV7-8 to TRBJ2-1, with 7 bases identical to TRBD2. CDR3 length: 16 residues. V lost 5 bases and J lost 4; bases outside the gene matches: 11. Germline V gives CDR1 SGHVS, CDR2 FQNEAQ. CDR3 sequence: CASSHWESGNYNEQFF. CDR3 in DNA: TGTGCCAGCAGCCACTGGGAAAGCGGGAATTACAATGAGCAGTTCTTC.

This clonotype appeared many times. The chain links TRBV7-2 to TRBJ2-7; weak D call: TRBD2 (5 bases). CDR3 length equals 14 residues. Germline V lookup: CDR1 SGHTA, CDR2 FQGNSA. V dropped 5 bases and J dropped 1 base, with 12 bases sitting between them. The CDR3 bases are TGTGCCAGCAGCCCGTCACTAGAGTCCTACGAGCAGTACTTC. This gives the protein CASSPSLESYEQYF. Full variable domain (outside the CDR3, taken from reference TRBV7-2 and TRBJ2-7): GAGVSQSPSNKVTEKGKDVELRCDPISGHTALYWYRQSLGQGLEFLIYFQGNSAPDKSGLPSDRFSAERTGGSVSTLTIQRTQQEDSAVYLCASSPSLESYEQYFGPGTRLTVT.

This clonotype was observed at least ten times. This chain joins TRBV7-9 and TRBJ2-7; 9 bases are a match to TRBD1. Germline CDR1 reads SEHNR; CDR2 reads FQNEAQ (reference sequence). The CDR3 length is 17 residues. With 5 bases clipped from V and 3 bases from J, the junction kept 14 bases outside the gene matches. In DNA, the CDR3 is TGTGCCAGCAGCCAACCCCCCCCGGGACAGGGAGACTACGAGCAGTACTTC. It is translated as CASSQPPPGQGDYEQYF.

Ten or more counts support this clonotype. V usage is TRBV10-3 and J usage is TRBJ2-7, with D uncertain. This CDR3 region has 12 residues. CDR1 ENHRY and CDR2 SYGVKD come from the germline V gene. Trimming removed 3 bases at V and 5 bases at J, with 8 bases between. The DNA of the CDR3 is TGTGCCATCAGTGACGGTATCCACGAGCAGTACTTC. It is translated as CAISDGIHEQYF.

This clonotype was recorded many times. The chain joins TRBV19 to TRBJ2-7; the D gene is possibly TRBD1 (5 bases). Germline V gene lookup returns CDR1 LNHDA and CDR2 SQIVND (reference sequence). The germline V and J ends were trimmed by 5 bases and 3 bases, with 14 bases remaining between them. This CDR3 spans 14 amino acids. This CDR3 is CASSEDSASYEQYF. CDR3 nucleotides: TGTGCCAGTAGTGAAGACAGCGCAAGCTACGAGCAGTACTTC.

With respect to this clonotype: A read error may be the cause here, since a much bigger clone is one base away. This sequence joins TRBV7-2 and TRBJ1-5, with TRBD1 matching over 7 bases. CDR3 length: 17 residues. The V gene's germline CDR1 is SGHTA and CDR2 FQGNSA. CDR3 in amino acids: CATSLAGRGMGNQPQHF. CDR3 nucleotide sequence: TGTGCCACCAGCTTAGCTGGCAGGGGGATGGGAAATCAGCCCCAGCATTTT.

The chain recombines TRBV4-3 with TRBJ2-3; the D gene is possibly TRBD1 (5 bases). This CDR3 comprises 16 residues. The germline V gene encodes CDR1 LGHNA and CDR2 YSLEER. Between the trimmed V and J ends, which lost 0 bases and 0 bases, there was a span of 10 bases. As DNA, the CDR3 is TGCGCCAGCAGCCAAGAAGGGGCGCCTAGCACAGATACGCAGTATTTT. Its protein product is CASSQEGAPSTDTQYF.

This clonotype turned up a few times. The gene calls are TRBV11-2 and TRBJ2-1; TRBD1 matches at 7 bases. The V gene end was trimmed by 3 bases and the J gene end by 10 bases; junction bases not matched to a gene: 15. In germline, CDR1 is SGHAT, CDR2 FQNNGV. There are 16 residues in the CDR3. The CDR3 nucleotides read TGTGCCAGCAGCTTCAACCGGGACAGTGAGGGGGCGGAGCAGTTCTTC. This sequence encodes CASSFNRDSEGAEQFF.

The chain couples TRBV10-3 to TRBJ1-1; 7 bases map to TRBD1. CDR3 length equals 14 residues. With 2 bases clipped from V and 10 bases from J, the junction kept 10 bases outside the gene matches. Germline V gene data show CDR1 as ENHRY and CDR2 as SYGVKD. The CDR3: CAISEAAQGETAFF. DNA for the CDR3: TGTGCCATCAGTGAGGCTGCGCAGGGGGAGACAGCTTTCTTT.

This clonotype was detected a few times. The V gene is TRBV7-9, the J gene TRBJ2-1; TRBD1 matches at 10 bases. From germline, CDR1 is SEHNR and CDR2 FQNEAQ (reference sequence). V lost 4 bases, J lost 8 bases, and 8 bases stayed unmatched. The CDR3 runs to 15 residues. This CDR3 is CASSSRSTGGYEQFF. As DNA, the CDR3 is TGTGCCAGCAGCTCCCGTTCGACAGGGGGCTATGAGCAGTTCTTC.

This clonotype was detected a few times. V gene TRBV4-2 combines with J gene TRBJ2-3; the match to TRBD2 covers 11 bases. Germline V gene lookup returns CDR1 LGHNA and CDR2 YNFKEQ. This CDR3 has 15 amino acids. The ends lost 4 bases at V and 7 bases at J; junction bases unmatched: 7. The CDR3 DNA reads TGTGCCAGCAGCCCACTAGCGGGAGAGCTAAATACGCAGTATTTT. It yields the protein CASSPLAGELNTQYF.

V usage is TRBV12-3 or TRBV12-4 and J usage is TRBJ2-1, with TRBD1 matching over 9 bases. Trimming cost V 6 bases and J 1 base; bases outside gene matches: 10. There are 17 residues in the CDR3. CDR3 coding DNA: TGTGCCAGCAGGGGAGGACAGGGGTTAGTTTCCTACAATGAGCAGTTCTTC. This encodes CASRGGQGLVSYNEQFF.

There are a few counts of this clonotype. This rearrangement joins TRBV7-9 to TRBJ1-2; D unresolved. The V gene lost 5 bases and the J gene lost 4 bases, with 11 bases spanning the gap. This CDR3 contains 13 residues. Germline CDR1 SEHNR, CDR2 FQNEAQ (reference sequence). CDR3 sequence: CASSHLDPYGYTF. CDR3 sequence (DNA): TGTGCCAGCAGCCACCTAGACCCCTATGGCTACACCTTC.

Regarding this clonotype: One base away lies a much larger clone, so this may be a sequencing read error. The gene calls are TRBV7-8 and TRBJ1-6, with TRBD1 as a possible D gene (5 bases). There are 12 residues in the CDR3. Per the germline V gene, CDR1 is SGHVS and CDR2 is FQNEAQ. Trimming removed 5 bases from V and 18 bases from J, with 17 bases in between. The CDR3 is CASSPGGGSPHF. The CDR3 coding sequence is TGTGCCAGCAGCCCCGGGGGGGGATCCCCCCACTTT.

V gene TRBV5-1 combines with J gene TRBJ1-2; the match to TRBD1 covers 7 bases. The CDR3 loop spans 16 amino acids. After removal of 5 bases from V and 2 bases from J, the junction contained 12 bases not matched to a gene. Germline values: CDR1 SGHRS, CDR2 YFSETQ. The CDR3 nucleotides read TGCGCCAGCAGTCTTCGGACCGGGACAGAGAACTATGGCTACACCTTC. Its translation is CASSLRTGTENYGYTF.

There are many counts of this clonotype. J is TRBJ2-5 and V is TRBV28, with D possibly being TRBD1 (6 bases). Per the germline V gene, CDR1 is MDHEN and CDR2 is SYDVKM. The CDR3 loop spans 16 amino acids. V was pared by 1 base and J by 1 base, with 13 bases between. Here the CDR3 DNA reads TGTGCCAGCAGTTTATCCGCCGGACAGAGCCAAGAGACCCAGTACTTC. Translation: CASSLSAGQSQETQYF.

This clonotype was seen more than once but under ten times. V usage is TRBV20-1 and J usage is TRBJ1-5, with a tentative D call TRBD1 (6 bases). The CDR3 is made up of 11 amino acids. V was clipped by 4 bases and J by 5 bases, with 6 bases between them. Germline CDR1 is DFQATT and CDR2 is SNEGSKA (reference sequence). DNA for the CDR3: TGCAGTGCTACAGGGGATCAGCCCCAGCATTTT. It specifies CSATGDQPQHF.

This clonotype was seen ten or more times. The V gene is TRBV2, the J gene TRBJ1-1; TRBD1 matches 7 bases. V was pared by 7 bases and J by 0 bases, with 8 bases of the junction left unmatched. CDR1 is SNHLY, CDR2 FYNNEI, per germline. CDR3 length: 15 residues. CDR3 protein: CASTRQGYMNTEAFF. The CDR3 bases are TGTGCCAGCACAAGACAGGGCTACATGAACACTGAAGCTTTCTTT.

A few counts support this clonotype. This chain links TRBV18 with TRBJ2-7; D may match TRBD1 or TRBD2 (5 bases each). The CDR3 consists of 16 residues. Trimming left V 4 bases short and J 5 bases short, with 21 bases between. CDR1 and CDR2 (germline): KGHSH, LQKENI. The CDR3 nucleotides read TGTGCCAGCTCACTACAGGCCGTTGGGGGTTGGGACGAGCAGTACTTC. Residues: CASSLQAVGGWDEQYF.

The rearrangement uses TRBV20-1 and TRBJ1-5; 7 positions match TRBD1. CDR3 size: 16 residues. Germline CDR1 is DFQATT and CDR2 is SNEGSKA (reference sequence). The V gene end was trimmed by 0 bases and the J gene end by 0 bases; junction bases not matched to a gene: 5. The chain's CDR3 is CSARDTGDYSNQPQHF. DNA for the CDR3: TGCAGTGCTAGAGATACAGGGGATTATAGCAATCAGCCCCAGCATTTT.

This clonotype was counted many times. This chain connects TRBV7-2 to TRBJ2-3; 10 bases agree with TRBD2. J lost 0 bases, V lost 2 bases, and 5 bases had no gene match. From germline, CDR1 is SGHTA and CDR2 FQGNSA. This CDR3 comprises 17 residues. DNA of the CDR3: TGTGCCAGCAGCTTACCACTAGCGGGGCCTAGCACAGATACGCAGTATTTT. As protein: CASSLPLAGPSTDTQYF.

This clonotype has just a few counts. The chain couples TRBV7-9 to TRBJ2-1; TRBD2 matches at 9 bases. V lost 1 base, J lost 5 bases, and 3 bases stayed unmatched. The CDR3 extends over 15 amino acids. The germline CDR1 and CDR2 sequences are SEHNR and FQNEAQ (reference sequence). The chain's CDR3 is CASSLGGGANNEQFF. In DNA form, the CDR3 reads TGTGCCAGCAGCTTAGGCGGGGGGGCCAACAATGAGCAGTTCTTC.

The chain joins TRBV28 to TRBJ2-5, with D possibly TRBD1 on 6 matching bases. Germline-derived CDR1 and CDR2 are MDHEN and SYDVKM. The CDR3 covers 13 residues. The V end lost 5 bases, the J end lost 8 bases, and 15 bases lay between the germline ends. The CDR3 bases are TGTGCCAGCAGTCCCTGGGACATAGGAACCCAGTACTTC. Translated, it gives CASSPWDIGTQYF.